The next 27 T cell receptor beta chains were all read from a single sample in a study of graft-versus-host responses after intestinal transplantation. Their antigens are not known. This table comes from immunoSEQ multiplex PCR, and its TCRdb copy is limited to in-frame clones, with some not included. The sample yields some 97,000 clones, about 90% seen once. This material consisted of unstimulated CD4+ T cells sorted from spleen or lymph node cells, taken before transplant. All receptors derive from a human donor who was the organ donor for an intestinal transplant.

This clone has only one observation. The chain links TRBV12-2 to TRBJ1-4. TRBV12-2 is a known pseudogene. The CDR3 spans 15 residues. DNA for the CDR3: TGTGCAAGTCGCTTAGCGTGCCCGCCTAATGAAAAACTGTTTTTT. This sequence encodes CASRLACPPNEKLFF.

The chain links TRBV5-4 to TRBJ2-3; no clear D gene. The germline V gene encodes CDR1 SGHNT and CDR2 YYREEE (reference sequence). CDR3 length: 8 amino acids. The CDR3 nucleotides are TGTGGAGTGTATACGCAGTATTTT. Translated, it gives CGVYTQYF.

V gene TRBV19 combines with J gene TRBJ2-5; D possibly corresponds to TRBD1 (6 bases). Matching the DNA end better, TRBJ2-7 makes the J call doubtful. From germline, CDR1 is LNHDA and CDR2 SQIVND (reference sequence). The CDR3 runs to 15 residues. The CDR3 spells CASSPGVLHSYEQYF. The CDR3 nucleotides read TGTGCCAGTAGTCCAGGGGTCCTGCATTCCTACGAGCAGTACTTC.

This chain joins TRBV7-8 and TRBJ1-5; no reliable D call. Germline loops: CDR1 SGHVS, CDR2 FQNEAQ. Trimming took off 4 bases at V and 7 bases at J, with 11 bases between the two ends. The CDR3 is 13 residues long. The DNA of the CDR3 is TGTGCCAGCAGCTCCTCGATGGGGCAGCCCCAGCATTTT. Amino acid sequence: CASSSSMGQPQHF.

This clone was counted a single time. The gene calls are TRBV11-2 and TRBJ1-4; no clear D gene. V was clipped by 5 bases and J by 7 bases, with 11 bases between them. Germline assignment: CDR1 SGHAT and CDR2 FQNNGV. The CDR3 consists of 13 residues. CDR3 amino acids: CASSPQTREKLFF. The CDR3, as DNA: TGTGCCAGCAGCCCCCAGACCCGTGAAAAACTGTTTTTT.

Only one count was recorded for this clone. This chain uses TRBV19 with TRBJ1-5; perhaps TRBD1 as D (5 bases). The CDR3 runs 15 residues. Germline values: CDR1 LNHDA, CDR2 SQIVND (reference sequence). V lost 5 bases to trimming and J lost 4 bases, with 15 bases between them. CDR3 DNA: TGTGCCAGTAGTTGGAGGGGAGGCGAAAATCAGCCCCAGCATTTT. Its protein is CASSWRGGENQPQHF.

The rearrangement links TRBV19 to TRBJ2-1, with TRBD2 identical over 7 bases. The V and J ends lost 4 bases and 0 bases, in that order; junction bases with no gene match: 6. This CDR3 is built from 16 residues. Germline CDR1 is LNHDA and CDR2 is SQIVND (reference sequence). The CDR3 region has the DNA TGTGCCAGTAGTAGTCCCGGGGGGAACTCCTACAATGAGCAGTTCTTC. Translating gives CASSSPGGNSYNEQFF.

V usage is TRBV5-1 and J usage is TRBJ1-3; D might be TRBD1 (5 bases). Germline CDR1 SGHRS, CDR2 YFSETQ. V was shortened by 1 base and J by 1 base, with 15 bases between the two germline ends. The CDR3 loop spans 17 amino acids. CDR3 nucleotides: TGCGCCAGCAGCTTGCAGGGCTGGTCTGTTTCTGGAAACACCATATATTTT. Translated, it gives CASSLQGWSVSGNTIYF.

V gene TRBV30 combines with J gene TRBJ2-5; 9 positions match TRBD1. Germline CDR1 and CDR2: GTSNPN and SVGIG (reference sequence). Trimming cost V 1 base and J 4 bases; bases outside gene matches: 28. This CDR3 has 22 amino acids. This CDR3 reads CAWSALFPPYHTGGEGGETQYF. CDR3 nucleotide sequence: TGTGCCTGGAGTGCTTTGTTTCCCCCATATCACACAGGGGGCGAAGGTGGAGAGACCCAGTACTTC.

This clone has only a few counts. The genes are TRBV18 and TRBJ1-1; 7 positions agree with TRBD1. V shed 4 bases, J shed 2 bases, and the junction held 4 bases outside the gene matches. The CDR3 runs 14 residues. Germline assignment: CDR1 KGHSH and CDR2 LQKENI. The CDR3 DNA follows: TGTGCCAGCTCACGACAGGGTCACAACACTGAAGCTTTCTTT. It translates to CASSRQGHNTEAFF.

The CDR3 loop reads CASSIRKAGWDHQPQHF. The CDR3 DNA is TGTGCCAGTAGTATCCGGAAGGCGGGTTGGGACCATCAGCCCCAGCATTTT. The chain employs TRBV19 and TRBJ1-5, with D maybe TRBD1 (5 bases). Trimming left V 3 bases short and J 5 bases short, with 20 bases between. Germline V CDR1 and CDR2: LNHDA, SQIVND (reference sequence). The CDR3 loop spans 17 amino acids.

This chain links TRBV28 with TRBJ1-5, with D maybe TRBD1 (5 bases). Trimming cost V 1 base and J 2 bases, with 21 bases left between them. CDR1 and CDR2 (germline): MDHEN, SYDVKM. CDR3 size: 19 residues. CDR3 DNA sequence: TGTGCCAGCAGTTTATACGATGGGTGGGGCCAAGGGGGCAATCAGCCCCAGCATTTT. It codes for CASSLYDGWGQGGNQPQHF.

In nucleotides, the CDR3 is TGTGCCAGCAGCCCCCAGGGCACAGATACGCAGTATTTT. Its protein is CASSPQGTDTQYF. The chain couples TRBV7-3 to TRBJ2-3; no definite D call. There are 13 residues in the CDR3. Germline CDR1 SGHTA, CDR2 FQGTGA. Trimming took 5 bases from V and 1 from J, leaving 7 bases between them.

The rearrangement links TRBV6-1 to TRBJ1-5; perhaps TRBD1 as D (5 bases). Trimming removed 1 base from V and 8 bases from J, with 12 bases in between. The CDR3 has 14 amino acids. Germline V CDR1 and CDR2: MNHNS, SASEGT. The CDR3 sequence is CASSEGWGGEPQHF. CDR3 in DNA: TGTGCCAGCAGTGAAGGCTGGGGCGGGGAGCCCCAGCATTTT.

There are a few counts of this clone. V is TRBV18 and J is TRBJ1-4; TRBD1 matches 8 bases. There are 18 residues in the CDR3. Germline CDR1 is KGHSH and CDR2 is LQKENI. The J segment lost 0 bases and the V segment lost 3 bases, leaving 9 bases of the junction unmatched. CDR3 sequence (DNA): TGTGCCAGCTCACCGCCCCGGGACAGGATCGCAACTAATGAAAAACTGTTTTTT. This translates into CASSPPRDRIATNEKLFF.

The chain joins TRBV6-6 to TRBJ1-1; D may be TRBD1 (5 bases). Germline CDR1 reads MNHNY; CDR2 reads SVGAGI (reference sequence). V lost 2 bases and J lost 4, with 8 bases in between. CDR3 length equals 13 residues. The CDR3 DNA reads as TGTGCCAGCAGTTACGGCACAGGCACTGAAGCTTTCTTT. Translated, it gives CASSYGTGTEAFF.

The CDR3 spells CASSLQGLSYEQYF. CDR3 DNA: TGTGCCAGCAGCTTACAGGGCCTCTCCTACGAGCAGTACTTC. The chain has TRBV7-8 and TRBJ2-7; possibly TRBD1 for D (5 bases). Trimming left V 2 bases short and J 0 bases short, with 8 bases between. CDR1 is SGHVS, CDR2 FQNEAQ, per germline. This CDR3 spans 14 amino acids.

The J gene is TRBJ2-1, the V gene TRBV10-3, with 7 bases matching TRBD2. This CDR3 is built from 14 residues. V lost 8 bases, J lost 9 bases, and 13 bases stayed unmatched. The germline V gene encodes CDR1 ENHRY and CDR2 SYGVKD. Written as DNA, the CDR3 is TGTGCCATCTCCGGGGGAACCTCGGGGGGTGAGCAGTTCTTC. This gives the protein CAISGGTSGGEQFF.

For the CDR3, the DNA is TGTGCCAGTAGGACAGGGTTGGGGGAAAAACTGTTTTTT. Its translation: CASRTGLGEKLFF. This sequence joins TRBV19 and TRBJ1-4; TRBD1 matches at 7 bases. The CDR3 contains 13 residues. J lost 8 bases, V lost 6 bases, and 6 bases had no gene match. Germline CDR1 is LNHDA and CDR2 is SQIVND (reference sequence).

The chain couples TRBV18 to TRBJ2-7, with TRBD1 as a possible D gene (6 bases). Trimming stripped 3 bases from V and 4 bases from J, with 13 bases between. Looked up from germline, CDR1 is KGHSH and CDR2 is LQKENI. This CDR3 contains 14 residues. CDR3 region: CASSPAGVGYEQYF. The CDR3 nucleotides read TGTGCCAGCTCACCGGCAGGGGTCGGATACGAGCAGTACTTC.

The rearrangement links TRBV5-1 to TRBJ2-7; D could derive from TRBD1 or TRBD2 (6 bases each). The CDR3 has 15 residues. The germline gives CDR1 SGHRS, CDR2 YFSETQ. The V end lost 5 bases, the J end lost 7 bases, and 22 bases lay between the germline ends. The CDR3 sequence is CASRRDTPAAGEQYF. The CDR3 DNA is TGCGCCAGCAGGCGGGACACCCCGGCCGCAGGGGAGCAGTACTTC.

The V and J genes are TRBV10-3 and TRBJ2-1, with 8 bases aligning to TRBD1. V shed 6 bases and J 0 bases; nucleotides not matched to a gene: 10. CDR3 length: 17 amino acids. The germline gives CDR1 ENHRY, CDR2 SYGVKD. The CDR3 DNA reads TGTGCCATCAGCTTACTTCGACAGGGGAGCTCCTACAATGAGCAGTTCTTC. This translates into CAISLLRQGSSYNEQFF.

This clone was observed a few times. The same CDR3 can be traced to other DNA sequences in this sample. The CDR3 loop reads CASSIQLNTGELFF. The CDR3 DNA reads TGTGCCAGTAGTATTCAACTAAACACCGGGGAGCTGTTTTTT. The gene calls are TRBV19 and TRBJ2-2; D gene uncertain. CDR1 and CDR2 from the germline V gene are LNHDA and SQIVND (reference sequence). V lost 3 bases to trimming and J lost 2 bases, with 7 bases between them. The CDR3 contains 14 residues.

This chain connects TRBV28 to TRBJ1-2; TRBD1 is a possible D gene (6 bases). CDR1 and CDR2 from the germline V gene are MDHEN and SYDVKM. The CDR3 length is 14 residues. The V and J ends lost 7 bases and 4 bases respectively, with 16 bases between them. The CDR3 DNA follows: TGTGCCAGCAACGTTATCGGACAGCTCTATGGCTACACCTTC. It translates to CASNVIGQLYGYTF.

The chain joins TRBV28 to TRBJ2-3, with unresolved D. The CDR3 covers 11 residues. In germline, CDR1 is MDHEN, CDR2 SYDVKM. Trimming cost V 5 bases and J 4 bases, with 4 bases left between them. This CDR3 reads CASSRSDTQYF. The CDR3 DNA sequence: TGTGCCAGCAGTCGCTCAGATACGCAGTATTTT.

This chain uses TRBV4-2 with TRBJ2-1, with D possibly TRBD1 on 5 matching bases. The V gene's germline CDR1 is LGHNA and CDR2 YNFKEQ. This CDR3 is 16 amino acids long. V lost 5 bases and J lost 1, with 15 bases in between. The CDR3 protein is CASSSRAIESYNEQFF. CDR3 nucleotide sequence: TGTGCCAGCAGCTCCAGGGCGATAGAATCCTACAATGAGCAGTTCTTC.

The CDR3 sequence is CASSRGQEANYGYTF. The CDR3 bases are TGTGCCAGCAGCAGGGGACAGGAAGCTAACTATGGCTACACCTTC. The chain joins TRBV5-4 to TRBJ1-2; 8 nucleotides align to TRBD1. There are 15 residues in the CDR3. CDR1 is SGHNT, CDR2 YYREEE, per germline (reference sequence). Germline trimming cut 4 bases from V and 0 bases from J; bases unmatched to any gene: 5.